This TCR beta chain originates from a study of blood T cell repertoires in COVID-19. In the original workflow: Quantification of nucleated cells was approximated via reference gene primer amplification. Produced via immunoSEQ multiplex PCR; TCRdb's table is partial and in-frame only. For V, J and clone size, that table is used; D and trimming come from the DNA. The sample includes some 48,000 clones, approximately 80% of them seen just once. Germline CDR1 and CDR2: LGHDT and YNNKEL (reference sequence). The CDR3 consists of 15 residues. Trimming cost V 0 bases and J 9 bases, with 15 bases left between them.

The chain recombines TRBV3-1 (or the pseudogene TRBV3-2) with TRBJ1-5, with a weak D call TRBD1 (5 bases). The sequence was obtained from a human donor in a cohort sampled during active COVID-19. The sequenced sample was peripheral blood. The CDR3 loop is CASSQDSGRELPQHF. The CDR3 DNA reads TGTGCCAGCAGCCAAGATTCAGGGAGGGAATTGCCCCAGCATTTT.